A selection of T cell receptor beta chains follows, all from one sample in a study of blood T cell repertoires in COVID-19. Using immunoSEQ multiplex PCR, the repertoire was profiled, and TCRdb retains in-frame clones only, with some absent. This repertoire shows 120,000 to 150,000 clones, around four fifths found once; its top ten account for nearly 3%. The sequenced material came from peripheral blood. These receptors came from a woman aged 35 to 49 with active or convalescent COVID-19. Each CDR3 is given with its conserved first and last residue. A D gene is named only where the DNA matches it firmly. A clone size is listed for some rows: how often the clone was seen (once, few, many), or a class if it is expanded.

V,D,J,size,length,DNA,CDR3
TRBV7-9,NA,TRBJ1-1,few,12,TGTGCCAGCAGCTTAGCCGAGATAGAAGCTTTCTTT,CASSLAEIEAFF
TRBV10-1,TRBD2,TRBJ2-2,NA,18,TGCGCCAGCAGTGAAAGAGGACTAGCGGACGCGAACACCGGGGAGCTGTTTTTT,CASSERGLADANTGELFF
TRBV3-1/TRBV3-2,NA,TRBJ1-1,NA,14,TGTGCCAGCAGCCAGAGGCACACCAACACTGAAGCTTTCTTT,CASSQRHTNTEAFF
TRBV6-5,TRBD1,TRBJ1-4,few,15,TGTGCCAGCAGGGCTCAGACAGGGTTGGCAGAAAAACTGTTTTTT,CASRAQTGLAEKLFF
TRBV18,NA,TRBJ2-7,NA,12,TGTGCCAGCTCATCCGGGACCTACGAGCAGTACTTC,CASSSGTYEQYF
TRBV5-1,TRBD2,TRBJ2-3,few,15,TGCGCCAGCAGTTTATTTGGGAGGGGCACAGATACGCAGTATTTT,CASSLFGRGTDTQYF
TRBV19,NA,TRBJ1-1,once,14,TGTGCCAGCCGTTTGAACAAAATGAACACTGAAGCTTTCTTT,CASRLNKMNTEAFF
TRBV25-1,TRBD1,TRBJ2-7,NA,14,TGTGCCAGCATCCGGACAGGGGGCGCCTACGAGCAGTACTTC,CASIRTGGAYEQYF
TRBV10-2,NA,TRBJ1-2,NA,14,TGCGCCAGCAGCGCGGACACACGGGTCTATGGCTACACCTTC,CASSADTRVYGYTF
TRBV27,NA,TRBJ1-4,NA,18,TGTGCCAGCAGTCGGTCGGGGGTCTCTACCATGAGAGGCGAAAAACTGTTTTTT,CASSRSGVSTMRGEKLFF
TRBV5-1,TRBD1,TRBJ2-3,NA,16,TGCGCCAGCAGCCCAGGGACAGGCTACTTCACAGATACGCAGTATTTT,CASSPGTGYFTDTQYF
TRBV30,NA,TRBJ1-1,NA,14,TGTGCCTGGAGATCGCAAGCGGCAGTAACTGAAGCTTTCTTT,CAWRSQAAVTEAFF
TRBV9,TRBD2,TRBJ2-1,NA,16,TGTGCCAGCAGCGTAGGGGGCGGGAGGGGTCACAATGAGCAGTTCTTC,CASSVGGGRGHNEQFF
TRBV3-1/TRBV3-2,TRBD1,TRBJ2-2,NA,16,TGTGCCAGCAGCCGATGGACAGGGGGCTCCCCCGGGGAGCTGTTTTTT,CASSRWTGGSPGELFF
TRBV28,NA,TRBJ1-1,NA,14,TGTGCCAGCAGTCTTACAGGAACGAACACTGAAGCTTTCTTT,CASSLTGTNTEAFF
TRBV11-2,NA,TRBJ1-1,NA,13,TGTGCCAGCAGCCAACGGGGAGGGGCTGAAGCTTTCTTT,CASSQRGGAEAFF
TRBV6-5,NA,TRBJ1-4,NA,13,TGTGCAACCTCCCGGGGGGTTCTTGAAAAACTGTTTTTT,CATSRGVLEKLFF
TRBV19,NA,TRBJ2-7,NA,15,TGTGCCAGTAGTAGAGGGGGCGGCGGGGTCTACGAGCAGTACTTC,CASSRGGGGVYEQYF
TRBV19,NA,TRBJ2-3,NA,13,TGTGCCAGTAGTTATACAGGGAAAGATACGCAGTATTTT,CASSYTGKDTQYF
TRBV5-5,NA,TRBJ1-2,NA,13,TGTGCCAGCAGCTTACAGGTTGGATATGGCTACACCTTC,CASSLQVGYGYTF
TRBV9,NA,TRBJ2-1,NA,13,TGTGCCAGCAGCGTAGCTAGTCCCAATGAGCAGTTCTTC,CASSVASPNEQFF
TRBV11-2,NA,TRBJ2-3,NA,15,TGTGCCAGCAGCCCAATCCAGGGATGGGGTGATACGCAGTATTTT,CASSPIQGWGDTQYF
TRBV28,NA,TRBJ2-7,NA,16,TGTGCCAGCAGCCAGGAGGGCCCGGGTGTACCCTACGAGCAGTACTTC,CASSQEGPGVPYEQYF
TRBV9,TRBD1,TRBJ2-7,NA,13,TGTGCCAGCTCCGGGGACAGGGGCTACGAGCAGTACTTC,CASSGDRGYEQYF
TRBV19,TRBD1,TRBJ1-2,NA,17,TGTGCCAGTAGTCCTCCCCCTCTTAGACAGGGCCACTATGGCTACACCTTC,CASSPPPLRQGHYGYTF
TRBV24-1,NA,TRBJ2-1,NA,18,TGTGCCACCAGTGATCCCGGAGCGGGCCCCAGCTCCTACAATGAGCAGTTCTTC,CATSDPGAGPSSYNEQFF
TRBV18,TRBD1,TRBJ1-2,NA,16,TGTGCCAGCTCACCAGGGACAGGCCCGCTAGTCTATGGCTACACCTTC,CASSPGTGPLVYGYTF
TRBV3-1/TRBV3-2,NA,TRBJ1-5,NA,12,TGTGCCAGCAGCCAACCTAATCAGCCCCAGCATTTT,CASSQPNQPQHF
TRBV24-1,TRBD1,TRBJ1-5,NA,15,TGTGCCACCAGTGAGACAGGGGGTTTCAATCAGCCCCAGCATTTT,CATSETGGFNQPQHF
TRBV27,NA,TRBJ1-5,NA,15,TGTGCCAGCAGTTTATTCGAGAATAGCAATCAGCCCCAGCATTTT,CASSLFENSNQPQHF
TRBV7-2,NA,TRBJ1-3,once,15,TGTGCCAGCAGCTTAGCGGGGGCGGCGGGAAACACCATATATTTT,CASSLAGAAGNTIYF
TRBV15,NA,TRBJ1-1,NA,13,TGTGCCACCCGACTTTTCGGGAGCACTGAAGCTTTCTTT,CATRLFGSTEAFF
TRBV28,NA,TRBJ1-2,NA,14,TGTGCCAGCTGGGTTAAGGGGTCGTTGGGGGGCTACACCTTC,CASWVKGSLGGYTF
TRBV7-2,NA,TRBJ1-5,NA,15,TGTGCCAGCAGCTTAGAGGCGGGGGAGAATCAGCCCCAGCATTTT,CASSLEAGENQPQHF
TRBV4-3,NA,TRBJ1-1,NA,14,TGCGCCAGCAGCCCGGGACTGTTGAACACTGAAGCTTTCTTT,CASSPGLLNTEAFF